The rows below give T cell receptor beta chains drawn from one sample of a study of blood T cell repertoires in COVID-19. Only in-frame clones appear in the TCRdb table, and some are missing; sequencing was by immunoSEQ multiplex PCR. The table has around 300,000 clones, 80% to 90% seen once. The sequenced sample was peripheral blood. All receptors derive from a man aged 50-60 years with active or convalescent COVID-19. CDR3s include the opening cysteine and the closing phenylalanine or tryptophan. D genes are given only for firm matches. Size tells how often a clone was seen (once, few, many) or the class of an expanded clone, and some rows leave it out.

>TRBV6-2/TRBV6-3|TRBJ2-5|TRBD2|.
CASSYSVGGAKTQYF
TGTGCCAGCAGTTACTCGGTCGGGGGGGCTAAGACCCAGTACTTC
>TRBV18|TRBJ1-5|.|.
CASSPGQGVSNQPQHF
TGTGCCAGCTCACCTGGTCAAGGGGTGAGCAATCAGCCCCAGCATTTT
>TRBV7-9|TRBJ1-1|.|.
CASSPGPGRPGNTEAFF
TGTGCCAGCAGCCCTGGCCCGGGGAGACCGGGGAACACTGAAGCTTTCTTT
>TRBV4-2|TRBJ2-7|TRBD1|.
CASSPTGVNEQYF
TGTGCCAGCAGCCCGACAGGGGTAAACGAGCAGTACTTC
>TRBV25-1|TRBJ2-2|TRBD1|.
CASSEWGQGGTGELFF
TGTGCCAGCAGTGAATGGGGACAGGGAGGGACCGGGGAGCTGTTTTTT
>TRBV9|TRBJ2-3|TRBD1|.
CASSVRGQGATDTQYF
TGTGCCAGCAGCGTACGTGGACAGGGGGCTACAGATACGCAGTATTTT
>TRBV3-1/TRBV3-2|TRBJ1-6|.|.
CASSQAYSPLHF
TGTGCCAGCAGCCAAGCTTATTCACCCCTCCACTTT
>TRBV7-2|TRBJ1-5|TRBD1|.
CASSIGQGLRNQPQHF
TGTGCCAGCAGCATCGGACAGGGGCTACGGAATCAGCCCCAGCATTTT
>TRBV2|TRBJ2-5|TRBD2|.
CASSDSGSGNGETQYF
TGTGCCAGCAGTGATAGCGGTAGCGGGAACGGGGAGACCCAGTACTTC
>TRBV6-2/TRBV6-3|TRBJ2-1|TRBD2|.
CASSYSLRGGLAGVSYNEQFF
TGTGCCAGCAGTTACAGTCTACGGGGGGGACTAGCGGGAGTTTCCTACAATGAGCAGTTCTTC
>TRBV7-8|TRBJ2-2|TRBD2|.
CASSSREGSGELFF
TGTGCCAGCAGCTCGCGGGAGGGCAGCGGGGAGCTGTTTTTT
>TRBV9|TRBJ2-4|.|.
CASSVSADIKNIQYF
TGTGCCAGCAGCGTTTCGGCAGACATCAAAAACATTCAGTACTTC
>TRBV10-2|TRBJ1-6|.|once
CASSASPRNSPLHF
TGCGCCAGCAGCGCTTCCCCTAGAAATTCACCCCTCCACTTT
>TRBV10-3|TRBJ2-7|.|.
CAISEGSGKTYEQYF
TGTGCCATCAGTGAAGGCTCAGGGAAAACCTACGAGCAGTACTTC